This T cell receptor (beta chain) was retrieved from a study of blood T cell repertoires in COVID-19. Study-wide background: Whether acute or convalescent, the COVID-19 samples came from the United States, Italy and Spain.

The V gene lost 4 bases and the J gene lost 0 bases, with 10 bases spanning the gap. The CDR3 has 14 amino acids. Germline CDR1 SNHLY, CDR2 FYNNEI. Method: immunoSEQ multiplex PCR; TCRdb's copy keeps in-frame clones and lacks some. The repertoire has about 51,000 clones, approximately 86% of them found once; the top ten carry over 1%. The chain couples TRBV2 to TRBJ2-7; the D gene is possibly TRBD1 (5 bases). This TCR was sampled from a man aged 60 to 69 with acute or convalescent COVID-19. The material sequenced was peripheral blood. CDR3 protein: CASSAGPSSYEQYF. As DNA, the CDR3 is TGTGCCAGCAGTGCAGGGCCGAGCTCCTACGAGCAGTACTTC.